The 11 T cell receptor beta chains presented below share a single source sample, sequenced in a study of T-cell memory formation after mild COVID-19. MiXCR was run by TCRdb on the 5' RACE reads, yielding one entry per CDR3 protein. The sample contains around 310,000 distinct CDR3 sequences, more than 15% of which appear only once. Sequencing used PBMCs or a T cell subset sorted from them (not recorded which). The receptor set was obtained from a man aged 18 to 29 who had mild COVID-19 (a few samples of this study predate the infection). Cell type and time point are not known.

This clonotype has more than one count but fewer than ten. The chain links TRBV3-1 to TRBJ1-1, with TRBD1 as a possible D gene (6 bases). This CDR3 region has 17 residues. The germline V gene has CDR1 LGHDT and CDR2 YNNKEL (reference sequence). Deletions cut 1 base from V and 0 bases from J, with 15 bases between. CDR3 DNA: TGTGCCAGCAGCCAAGGTGGAGGGGGACCGATGAACACTGAAGCTTTCTTT. Translated, it gives CASSQGGGGPMNTEAFF. Using reference TRBV3-1 and TRBJ1-1 for the parts outside the CDR3, the full variable domain is DTAVSQTPKYLVTQMGNDKSIKCEQNLGHDTMYWYKQDSKKFLKIMFSYNNKELIINETVPNRFSPKSPDKAHLNLHINSLELGDSAVYFCASSQGGGGPMNTEAFFGQGTRLTVV.

This chain connects TRBV7-9 to TRBJ2-7; D is unresolved. With 5 bases removed from V and 6 bases from J, the gap between germline ends came to 14 bases. Germline CDR1 reads SEHNR; CDR2 reads FQNEAQ (reference sequence). The CDR3 is made up of 13 amino acids. The CDR3 bases are TGTGCCAGCAGCGGCAGTGGGCGCGGCGAGCAGTACTTC. Protein sequence: CASSGSGRGEQYF.

The chain carries TRBV5-1 and TRBJ2-2; D is perhaps TRBD1 (6 bases). Trimming removed 2 bases from V and 5 bases from J, with 13 bases in between. CDR3 length equals 15 residues. In germline, CDR1 is SGHRS, CDR2 YFSETQ. CDR3 bases: TGCGCCAGCAGCTTCTACAGGGATCGAACCGGGGAGCTGTTTTTT. The encoded protein is CASSFYRDRTGELFF.

This clonotype appeared a few times. This chain connects TRBV4-1 to TRBJ2-3; 11 bases are a match to TRBD2. Germline trimming cut 3 bases from V and 3 bases from J; bases unmatched to any gene: 8. The CDR3 is made up of 17 amino acids. CDR1 and CDR2 from the germline V gene are MGHRA and YSYEKL. CDR3 residues: CASSQDPTSGETDTQYF. The CDR3 DNA is TGCGCCAGCAGCCAGGACCCGACTAGCGGGGAAACAGATACGCAGTATTTT.

This clonotype was counted many times. The chain employs TRBV7-8 and TRBJ2-2; 11 bases fit TRBD2. Germline-derived CDR1 and CDR2 are SGHVS and FQNEAQ. CDR3 length: 16 residues. The trim removed 5 bases at V and 5 bases at J, leaving 7 bases unmatched. The DNA of the CDR3 is TGTGCCAGCAGCGGTAGCGGGGGGGCCGAAACCGGGGAGCTGTTTTTT. Translation gives CASSGSGGAETGELFF.

The V and J genes are TRBV5-1 and TRBJ2-3; either TRBD1 or TRBD2 may fit D (5 bases each). CDR1 is SGHRS and CDR2 is YFSETQ in the germline V gene. V was cut by 4 bases and J by 8 bases, with 17 bases left in between. CDR3 length: 14 amino acids. Here the CDR3 reads CASSGGPETITQYF. In DNA form, the CDR3 reads TGCGCCAGCAGCGGGGGACCCGAGACGATTACGCAGTATTTT. Complete variable domain (other parts from reference TRBV5-1 and TRBJ2-3): KAGVTQTPRYLIKTRGQQVTLSCSPISGHRSVSWYQQTPGQGLQFLFEYFSETQRNKGNFPGRFSGRQFSNSRSEMNVSTLELGDSALYLCASSGGPETITQYFGPGTRLTVL.

This clonotype was detected a few times. The chain couples TRBV29-1 to TRBJ1-1; perhaps TRBD1 as D (6 bases). Deletions cut 3 bases from V and 4 bases from J, with 12 bases between. The length of the CDR3 is 13 residues. Germline values: CDR1 SQVTM, CDR2 ANQGSEA. CDR3 nucleotides: TGCAGCGTTGACCGGGGGCGGGGCACTGAAGCTTTCTTT. It encodes CSVDRGRGTEAFF.

This clonotype showed up just a few times. This chain uses TRBV27 with TRBJ2-3; 12 positions match TRBD2. This CDR3 has 19 amino acids. Germline CDR1 MNHEY, CDR2 SMNVEV (reference sequence). J was trimmed by 0 bases and V by 7 bases; bases with no gene match: 14. CDR3 nucleotide sequence: TGTGCCAGCAAGGGAGCTCCGGGGACTAGCGGGCAAAGCACAGATACGCAGTATTTT. It codes for CASKGAPGTSGQSTDTQYF.

J is TRBJ1-1 and V is TRBV19; TRBD1 agrees at 9 bases. The germline V gene encodes CDR1 LNHDA and CDR2 SQIVND (reference sequence). The J segment lost 11 bases and the V segment lost 4 bases, leaving 8 bases of the junction unmatched. This CDR3 region has 13 residues. The CDR3 loop reads CASSRDRDKPAFF. In DNA, the CDR3 is TGTGCCAGTAGTAGGGACAGGGACAAACCGGCTTTCTTT.

This chain joins TRBV20-1 and TRBJ1-2, with TRBD1 matching 7 bases. Germline V gene sequence: CDR1 DFQATT, CDR2 SNEGSKA (reference sequence). V gave up 6 bases and J gave up 7 bases; unmatched junction bases: 11. The CDR3 length is 13 residues. In nucleotides, the CDR3 is TGCAGTGCCATCGACAGGGTGTTAGGTGGCTACACCTTC. Protein: CSAIDRVLGGYTF.

The genes are TRBV7-9 and TRBJ1-4, with D unclear. This CDR3 contains 15 residues. From germline, CDR1 is SEHNR and CDR2 FQNEAQ (reference sequence). V lost 4 bases and J 7 bases, leaving 16 bases between the germline ends. The CDR3 protein is CASSSLQRVGEKLFF. CDR3 in DNA: TGTGCCAGCAGCTCCCTTCAAAGGGTCGGTGAAAAACTGTTTTTT. The variable domain in full, completed from reference TRBV7-9 and TRBJ1-4, reads DTGVSQNPRHKITKRGQNVTFRCDPISEHNRLYWYRQTLGQGPEFLTYFQNEAQLEKSRLLSDRFSAERPKGSFSTLEIQRTEQGDSAMYLCASSSLQRVGEKLFFGSGTQLSVL.